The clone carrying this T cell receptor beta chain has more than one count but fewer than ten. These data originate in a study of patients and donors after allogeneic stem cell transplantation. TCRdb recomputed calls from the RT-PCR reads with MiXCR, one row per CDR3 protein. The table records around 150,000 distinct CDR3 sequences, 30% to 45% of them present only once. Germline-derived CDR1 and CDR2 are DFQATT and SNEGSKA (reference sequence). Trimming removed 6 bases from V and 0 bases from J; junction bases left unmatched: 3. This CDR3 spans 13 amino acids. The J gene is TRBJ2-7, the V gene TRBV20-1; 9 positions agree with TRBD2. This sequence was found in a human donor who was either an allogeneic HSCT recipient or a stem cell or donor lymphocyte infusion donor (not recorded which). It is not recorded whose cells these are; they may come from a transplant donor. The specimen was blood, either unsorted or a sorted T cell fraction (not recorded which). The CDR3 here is CSAAGGTSYEQYF. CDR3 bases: TGCAGTGCAGCGGGGGGCACCTCCTACGAGCAGTACTTC.